One sample yielded the 29 T cell receptor beta chains listed below, sequenced in a study of blood T cells in healthy people across ages. A second PCR, run for roughly 7 to 12 cycles, used a sample-barcoded 5' primer plus a J-beta primer mix. TCRdb called the 5' RACE reads again in MiXCR, with one record for every CDR3 protein. Counted here are 720,000 or so distinct CDR3 sequences, roughly 43% occurring once; the ten biggest clones make up about 32%. Sequencing input: blood. The receptors stem from a man aged 80 or over in good health.

This clonotype has only a few counts. The chain's CDR3 is CASSSQTSGGVNEQFF. CDR3 in DNA: TGTGCCAGCAGCTCCCAGACTAGCGGGGGGGTGAATGAGCAGTTCTTC. This chain links TRBV7-2 with TRBJ2-1; the match to TRBD2 covers 14 bases. This CDR3 region has 16 residues. J gave up 7 bases and V 4 bases, and 6 bases lay outside the gene matches. The germline V gene encodes CDR1 SGHTA and CDR2 FQGNSA.

This clonotype was detected only a few times. The CDR3 bases are TGTGCCAGCAGCTTAGGATCGGGCAGACCTAGCTCCTACGAGCAGTACTTC. As protein: CASSLGSGRPSSYEQYF. J is TRBJ2-7 and V is TRBV7-2, with D unresolved. The CDR3 has 17 amino acids. Germline CDR1 and CDR2: SGHTA and FQGNSA. Trimming took 1 base from V and 0 from J, leaving 16 bases between them.

This clonotype was observed a handful of times. The J gene is TRBJ2-5, the V gene TRBV5-1; D is perhaps TRBD1 or TRBD2 (5 bases each). CDR3 length equals 14 residues. The germline gives CDR1 SGHRS, CDR2 YFSETQ. V was cut by 4 bases and J by 2 bases, with 12 bases left in between. The CDR3 sequence: CASSVGTLQETQYF. DNA for the CDR3: TGCGCCAGCAGCGTTGGGACCCTACAAGAGACCCAGTACTTC.

The rearrangement links TRBV5-1 to TRBJ1-4; D might be TRBD1 (6 bases). Between the trimmed V and J ends, which lost 2 bases and 2 bases, there was a span of 13 bases. Germline V lookup: CDR1 SGHRS, CDR2 YFSETQ. The CDR3 is 16 amino acids. CDR3 in amino acids: CASSFPGDRTNEKLFF. The CDR3, as DNA: TGCGCCAGCAGCTTCCCAGGGGATCGGACTAATGAAAAACTGTTTTTT.

This clonotype was picked up a small number of times. The rearrangement uses TRBV20-1 and TRBJ2-3; 7 bases line up with TRBD1. The CDR3 has 16 amino acids. V lost 5 bases, J lost 4 bases, and 15 bases stayed unmatched. From germline, CDR1 is DFQATT and CDR2 SNEGSKA (reference sequence). The chain's CDR3 is CSALPFRDRPPDTQYF. The CDR3, as DNA: TGCAGTGCTCTCCCCTTCCGGGACAGACCCCCAGATACGCAGTATTTT.

This clonotype was counted between two and nine times. J is TRBJ2-3 and V is TRBV6-5; either TRBD1 or TRBD2 may supply D (5 bases each). Per the germline V gene, CDR1 is MNHEY and CDR2 is SVGAGI. CDR3 length equals 14 residues. Trimming left V 8 bases short and J 4 bases short, with 16 bases between. The CDR3 loop reads CASCRGLGADTQYF. CDR3 coding DNA: TGTGCCAGCTGTCGGGGTTTAGGGGCAGATACGCAGTATTTT.

There are a few counts of this clonotype. The chain couples TRBV7-2 to TRBJ1-2; no firm D call. CDR3 length: 16 amino acids. The germline V and J ends were trimmed by 5 bases and 7 bases, with 23 bases remaining between them. Germline-derived CDR1 and CDR2 are SGHTA and FQGNSA. CDR3 nucleotides: TGTGCCAGCAGCCCGAGGGCTGTTTTCCGCGGCTCTGGCTACACCTTC. This codes for CASSPRAVFRGSGYTF.

The chain links TRBV29-1 to TRBJ2-1; 8 positions match TRBD2. In germline, CDR1 is SQVTM, CDR2 ANQGSEA. Germline trimming cut 6 bases from V and 6 bases from J; bases unmatched to any gene: 7. CDR3 size: 13 residues. The DNA of the CDR3 is TGCAGCGTCGTAACGGGAGGGCCCAATGAGCAGTTCTTC. It yields the protein CSVVTGGPNEQFF.

V usage is TRBV5-1 and J usage is TRBJ2-5; D is perhaps TRBD2 (5 bases). Germline assignment: CDR1 SGHRS and CDR2 YFSETQ. V was trimmed by 4 bases and J by 5 bases, leaving 15 bases between them. The CDR3 sequence is 14 residues long. This CDR3 is CASSPDPGGETQYF. In nucleotides, the CDR3 is TGCGCCAGCAGCCCAGACCCCGGCGGGGAGACCCAGTACTTC.

The V gene is TRBV27, the J gene TRBJ2-4; no reliable D call. The end of the DNA aligns better with TRBJ2-7, so the J call may be wrong. This CDR3 region has 11 residues. In germline, CDR1 is MNHEY, CDR2 SMNVEV (reference sequence). The CDR3 loop is CATGGINEQYF. The CDR3 coding sequence is TGTGCCACCGGTGGGATAAACGAGCAGTACTTC.

The chain has TRBV19 and TRBJ1-2; no clear D. The CDR3 consists of 16 residues. Germline CDR1 is LNHDA and CDR2 is SQIVND (reference sequence). Trimming pared 5 bases from V and 3 bases from J, leaving 19 bases between. The CDR3 spells CASSGAFDGAYYGYTF. The CDR3, as DNA: TGTGCCAGTAGTGGCGCCTTTGACGGAGCATACTATGGCTACACCTTC.

The V gene is TRBV27, the J gene TRBJ1-6, with 7 positions matching TRBD1. CDR1 MNHEY and CDR2 SMNVEV come from the germline V gene (reference sequence). The CDR3 contains 18 residues. V shed 1 base, J shed 3 bases, and the junction held 9 bases outside the gene matches. CDR3: CASSLFTGVKGYNSPLHF. The CDR3 DNA reads TGTGCCAGCAGTTTATTCACAGGGGTGAAAGGCTATAATTCACCCCTCCACTTT.

This clonotype was counted between two and nine times. The rearrangement joins TRBV7-2 to TRBJ2-7; the D is unclear. Trimming stripped 3 bases from V and 6 bases from J, with 9 bases between. The CDR3 spans 12 residues. Germline V gene lookup returns CDR1 SGHTA and CDR2 FQGNSA. For the CDR3, the DNA is TGTGCCAGCAGCTTGGGGTGGGCCGAGCAGTACTTC. Amino acids: CASSLGWAEQYF.

This clonotype was observed a handful of times. CDR3 DNA: TGCAGTGCTAGGGACAGGTGGACTGCCGCTGGAGCGGGAGACAATGAGCAGTTCTTC. Translating it yields CSARDRWTAAGAGDNEQFF. The chain uses TRBV20-1 and TRBJ2-1; TRBD2 is a possible D gene (8 bases). V gave up 3 bases and J gave up 5 bases, with 29 bases separating them. From germline, CDR1 is DFQATT and CDR2 SNEGSKA (reference sequence). There are 19 residues in the CDR3.

The gene calls are TRBV14 and TRBJ2-7, with 8 nucleotides matching TRBD2. The CDR3 totals 15 residues. Germline CDR1 reads SGHDN; CDR2 reads FVKESK. With 0 bases clipped from V and 1 base from J, the junction kept 2 bases outside the gene matches. The CDR3: CASSQDRGRSYEQYF. In DNA, the CDR3 is TGTGCCAGCAGCCAAGATCGCGGGAGGTCCTACGAGCAGTACTTC.

The chain joins TRBV7-9 to TRBJ1-5; 8 bases agree with TRBD1. CDR1 SEHNR and CDR2 FQNEAQ come from the germline V gene (reference sequence). V gave up 5 bases and J gave up 0 bases; unmatched junction bases: 15. This CDR3 spans 19 amino acids. CDR3 in amino acids: CASSVRQGRIWGSNQPQHF. The CDR3 DNA is TGTGCCAGCAGCGTTAGACAGGGGAGAATTTGGGGTAGCAATCAGCCCCAGCATTTT.

Of note for this clonotype: Germline is not matched at one junction end, which may reflect a read error. The chain links TRBV12-3 or TRBV12-4 to TRBJ2-6, with a tentative D call TRBD1 (5 bases). This CDR3 contains 13 residues. CDR3 in amino acids: CASTVSGADVLTF. CDR3 DNA sequence: TGTGCCAGCACTGTCTCTGGGGCCGACGTCCTGACTTTC.

This clonotype came up many times. The chain has TRBV29-1 and TRBJ2-7; 7 nucleotides align to TRBD1. The CDR3 runs to 13 residues. Per the germline V gene, CDR1 is SQVTM and CDR2 is ANQGSEA. V dropped 0 bases and J dropped 4; count of bases not matched to a gene: 3. This CDR3 reads CSVEDDRAYEQYF. DNA for the CDR3: TGCAGCGTTGAAGACGACAGGGCTTACGAGCAGTACTTC.

The chain recombines TRBV20-1 with TRBJ1-6; D ambiguous. Trimming pared 0 bases from V and 13 bases from J, leaving 7 bases between. This CDR3 has 11 amino acids. Germline CDR1 is DFQATT and CDR2 is SNEGSKA (reference sequence). In DNA, the CDR3 is TGCAGTGCTAGAGAGGACTTTCCCCTCCACTTT. Translated: CSAREDFPLHF.

This clonotype has only one observation. The chain is built from TRBV7-6 and TRBJ2-3; 13 bases map to TRBD2. The CDR3 has 16 amino acids. CDR1 is SGHVS, CDR2 FNYEAQ, per germline. Trimming at V came to 5 bases and at J to 5 bases, leaving 7 bases not matched to a gene. The CDR3 loop reads CASSPWTSGGVDTQYF. Here the CDR3 DNA reads TGTGCCAGCAGCCCGTGGACTAGCGGGGGAGTAGATACGCAGTATTTT. The complete variable domain, with remaining parts taken from reference TRBV7-6 and TRBJ2-3, reads GAGVSQSPRYKVTKRGQDVALRCDPISGHVSLYWYRQALGQGPEFLTYFNYEAQQDKSGLPNDRFSAERPEGSISTLTIQRTEQRDSAMYRCASSPWTSGGVDTQYFGPGTRLTVL.

This clonotype was seen only a few times. This chain joins TRBV7-2 and TRBJ2-1; maybe TRBD2 (7 bases). This CDR3 region has 15 residues. In germline, CDR1 is SGHTA, CDR2 FQGNSA. The ends were cut back, 3 bases at V and 8 bases at J, with 17 bases in the middle. The CDR3 loop is CASSLRGGLVDEQFF. DNA of the CDR3: TGTGCCAGCAGCTTGAGGGGGGGTTTAGTCGATGAGCAGTTCTTC.

The chain uses TRBV12-3 or TRBV12-4 and TRBJ2-4, with D maybe TRBD1 (6 bases). The DNA end favors TRBJ2-7, so the J call may be wrong. This CDR3 region has 18 residues. The chain's CDR3 is CASSFGLLGSGHSYEQYF. CDR3 bases: TGTGCCAGCAGTTTTGGTTTACTTGGTTCGGGACACTCCTACGAGCAGTACTTC.

To note about this clonotype: Mismatch with germline at one junction end may stem from a read error. The CDR3 DNA reads as TGCAGTGCCAGAGGGACTAACGGGAGAGACTACGAGCAGTACTTC. Its protein is CSARGTNGRDYEQYF. The chain recombines TRBV20-1 with TRBJ2-7; 7 nucleotides agree with TRBD2. The germline V gene encodes CDR1 DFQATT and CDR2 SNEGSKA (reference sequence). CDR3 length: 15 residues.

The V and J genes are TRBV20-1 and TRBJ2-1; 9 nucleotides line up with TRBD1. The germline gives CDR1 DFQATT, CDR2 SNEGSKA (reference sequence). The CDR3 contains 14 residues. V lost 7 bases and J lost 7; bases outside the gene matches: 11. CDR3 sequence: CSVTPGQGLNEQFF. The CDR3 DNA sequence: TGCAGTGTGACACCGGGACAGGGCTTAAATGAGCAGTTCTTC.

This clonotype was recorded only once. The V and J genes are TRBV20-1 and TRBJ2-7, with a possible D match to TRBD1 (6 bases). The J call is doubtful: the DNA matches TRBJ2-5 better. Germline CDR1 DFQATT, CDR2 SNEGSKA (reference sequence). The CDR3 is 14 amino acids. The CDR3 reads CSATVLGAWETQYF. CDR3 coding DNA: TGCAGTGCTACAGTTCTGGGGGCGTGGGAGACCCAGTACTTC.

This clonotype has just a few counts. The chain uses TRBV11-3 and TRBJ2-1; 9 bases map to TRBD1. The CDR3 consists of 15 residues. Trimming cost V 4 bases and J 5 bases; bases outside gene matches: 6. The germline V gene encodes CDR1 SGHNT and CDR2 YENEEA. Written as DNA, the CDR3 is TGTGCCAGCAGCTCAGGGACAGGGACGAACAATGAGCAGTTCTTC. This codes for CASSSGTGTNNEQFF.

This chain connects TRBV7-2 to TRBJ2-3; D is possibly TRBD2 (5 bases). The CDR3 contains 15 residues. Germline V gene data show CDR1 as SGHTA and CDR2 as FQGNSA. The V gene lost 4 bases and the J gene lost 8 bases, with 19 bases spanning the gap. CDR3 region: CASSYDGVVPTTQYF. DNA for the CDR3: TGTGCCAGCAGCTATGACGGGGTAGTCCCGACTACGCAGTATTTT.

The chain combines TRBV20-1 with TRBJ2-5, with 12 bases identical to TRBD2. The J call is doubtful: the DNA matches TRBJ2-7 better. The CDR3 length is 15 residues. The germline V gene has CDR1 DFQATT and CDR2 SNEGSKA (reference sequence). The CDR3 is CSAEDRTSGKHEQYF. The DNA for the CDR3 is TGCAGTGCAGAGGATCGGACTAGCGGGAAACACGAGCAGTACTTC.

The chain carries TRBV9 and TRBJ2-1; D is possibly TRBD2 (7 bases). The V gene's germline CDR1 is SGDLS and CDR2 YYNGEE. This CDR3 spans 14 amino acids. V gave up 4 bases and J gave up 10 bases, with 18 bases separating them. The CDR3 spells CASSTEQGGGEQFF. CDR3 nucleotides: TGTGCCAGCAGCACCGAACAGGGAGGGGGGGAGCAGTTCTTC.